The source of this T cell receptor (beta chain) is a study of T cell changes during pregnancy in multiple sclerosis. Data came from immunoSEQ multiplex PCR; TCRdb stores just in-frame clones and leaves some out. The sample lists about 55,000 clones, about 90% occurring once. The ends were cut back, 1 base at V and 5 bases at J, with 15 bases in the middle. Germline values: CDR1 SEHNR, CDR2 FQNEAQ (reference sequence). This CDR3 spans 16 amino acids. The rearrangement joins TRBV7-9 to TRBJ2-1; a possible D gene is TRBD2 (7 bases). The receptor was isolated from a female donor with multiple sclerosis, enrolled in a pregnancy study. This sample comprised CD4+ T cells from peripheral blood mononuclear cells, obtained in the first trimester of pregnancy. In DNA, the CDR3 is TGTGCCAGCAGCTTAGGGCGGGGGCTGGGGGACAATGAGCAGTTCTTC. This translates into CASSLGRGLGDNEQFF.